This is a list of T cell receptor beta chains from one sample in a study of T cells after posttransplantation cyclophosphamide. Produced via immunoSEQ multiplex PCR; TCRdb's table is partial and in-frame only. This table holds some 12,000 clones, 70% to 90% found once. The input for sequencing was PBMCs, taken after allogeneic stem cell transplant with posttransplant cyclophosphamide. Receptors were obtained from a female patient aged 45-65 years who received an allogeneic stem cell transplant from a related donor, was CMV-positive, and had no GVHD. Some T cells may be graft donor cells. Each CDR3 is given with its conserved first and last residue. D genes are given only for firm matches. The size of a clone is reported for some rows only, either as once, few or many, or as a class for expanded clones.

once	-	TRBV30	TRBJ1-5	CAWDTEGKQHF	TGTGCCTGGGACACAGAGGGAAAACAGCATTTT
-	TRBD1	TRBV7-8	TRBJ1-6	CASSLEGGRSPLHF	TGTGCCAGCAGCTTAGAAGGGGGCCGATCACCCCTCCACTTT
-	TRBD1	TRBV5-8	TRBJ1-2	CASSLASRRLGTGGGYTF	TGTGCCAGCAGCCTTGCGAGTCGGCGCCTCGGGACAGGGGGTGGCTACACCTTC
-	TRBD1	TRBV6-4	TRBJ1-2	CASSATGTGLYGYTF	TGTGCCAGCAGTGCCACCGGGACAGGGCTCTATGGCTACACCTTC
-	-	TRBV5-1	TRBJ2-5	CASSLGGPRQETQYF	TGCGCCAGCAGCTTGGGGGGGCCGCGACAAGAGACCCAGTACTTC
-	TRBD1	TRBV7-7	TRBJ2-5	CASSSLQGAGETQYF	TGTGCTAGCAGCTCCTTACAGGGGGCGGGGGAGACCCAGTACTTC
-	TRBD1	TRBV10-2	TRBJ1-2	CASTWGGDRGYGYTF	TGCGCCAGCACCTGGGGCGGGGACAGGGGCTATGGCTACACCTTC
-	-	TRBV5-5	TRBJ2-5	CASSFKREGTQYF	TGTGCCAGCAGCTTTAAGCGAGAAGGGACCCAGTACTTC
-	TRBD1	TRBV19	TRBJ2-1	CASSTVDRGGEQFF	TGTGCCAGTAGTACGGTCGACAGGGGGGGTGAGCAGTTCTTC
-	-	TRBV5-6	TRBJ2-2	CASSSVRDRTNGELFF	TGTGCCAGCAGCTCCGTGAGGGATAGGACGAACGGGGAGCTGTTTTTT
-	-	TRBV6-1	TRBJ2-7	CASPRRRPYEQYF	TGTGCCAGCCCGAGACGGAGACCCTACGAGCAGTACTTC